The entry below gives a single TCR beta chain sequence along with its context. The data were obtained in a study of blood T cell repertoires in COVID-19. Everyone who took part was 18 to 89 years old, and they came from about two dozen US areas. A COVID-19 case was met by exposed participants within 2 weeks before study entry. The CDR3 sequence is 17 residues long. With 5 bases removed from V and 0 bases from J, the gap between germline ends came to 17 bases. The germline gives CDR1 SGHTA, CDR2 FQGTGA. TCRdb's copy holds only in-frame clones and misses some; the assay was immunoSEQ multiplex PCR. This table has some 400,000 clones, 91% appearing once.

Sequences were obtained from PBMCs or T cells enriched from blood (not recorded which). The clonotype comes from a woman aged 40 to 55 who had been exposed to COVID-19. This chain joins TRBV7-3 and TRBJ2-1; D unclear. CDR3: CASSPMVPPSSYNEQFF. The CDR3 DNA reads as TGTGCCAGCAGCCCGATGGTCCCACCGAGCTCCTACAATGAGCAGTTCTTC. Complete variable domain (other parts from reference TRBV7-3 and TRBJ2-1): GAGVSQTPSNKVTEKGKYVELRCDPISGHTALYWYRQSLGQGPEFLIYFQGTGAADDSGLPNDRFFAVRPEGSVSTLKIQRTERGDSAVYLCASSPMVPPSSYNEQFFGPGTRLTVL.